One sample yielded the 23 T cell receptor beta chains listed below, sequenced in a study of identical twins (dated by TCRdb to between 2015 and 2016). Receptor amplification or capture employed 5' RACE. Sequencing relied on an Illumina HiSeq 2000. TCRdb trimmed public reads at Q25 via fastp, called clones via MiXCR and kept in-frame beta chains. Merged by CDR3 protein, the rows form single entries marked with the most common genes and DNA. The sample table contains roughly 1,500,000 distinct CDR3 sequences; only one count was recorded for around 33% of them. The top ten clones comprise 0.25% to 0.3% of the sample. Sequenced input: cord blood. Source of these receptors: a newborn girl in good health.

Only a few counts were recorded for this clonotype. The genes are TRBV12-3 or TRBV12-4 and TRBJ2-1; a possible D gene is TRBD2 (5 bases). V was pared by 5 bases and J by 10 bases, with 21 bases between. The CDR3 extends over 15 amino acids. CDR3 bases: TGTGCCAGCAGTCGAGGCGGGCGCCTTAAACTCGAGCAGTTCTTC. Its translation: CASSRGGRLKLEQFF.

J is TRBJ2-3 and V is TRBV27, with TRBD2 matching over 7 bases. This CDR3 is 17 amino acids long. V lost 4 bases and J lost 3; bases outside the gene matches: 13. Per the germline V gene, CDR1 is MNHEY and CDR2 is SMNVEV (reference sequence). CDR3 sequence (DNA): TGTGCCAGCAGTTCTCGACTGGGAGGGCCTATGACAGATACGCAGTATTTT. It specifies CASSSRLGGPMTDTQYF.

This clonotype was counted only a few times. CDR3 amino acids: CASSQGTSRYGYTF. The CDR3 nucleotides are TGTGCCAGCAGCCAAGGGACAAGTCGTTATGGCTACACCTTC. The genes are TRBV14 and TRBJ1-2, with D perhaps matching TRBD1 (5 bases). Deletions cut 1 base from V and 5 bases from J, with 11 bases between. This CDR3 comprises 14 residues. Germline loops: CDR1 SGHDN, CDR2 FVKESK.

This clonotype was counted only a few times. The chain links TRBV6-5 to TRBJ1-2, with D uncertain. V lost 2 bases, J lost 5 bases, and 12 bases lay in between. Germline assignment: CDR1 MNHEY and CDR2 SVGAGI. The CDR3 extends over 14 amino acids. CDR3 sequence (DNA): TGTGCCAGCAGTTACCGGGGTACGGGGTATGGCTACACCTTC. It codes for CASSYRGTGYGYTF.

The rearrangement joins TRBV27 to TRBJ2-7, with a possible D match to TRBD2 (6 bases). Germline V lookup: CDR1 MNHEY, CDR2 SMNVEV (reference sequence). V was clipped by 3 bases and J by 3 bases, with 12 bases between them. This CDR3 region has 14 residues. CDR3 in DNA: TGTGCCAGCAGTTTTGGGGGGTTGAACTACGAGCAGTACTTC. Translating gives CASSFGGLNYEQYF.

This clonotype has more than one count but fewer than ten. V and J are TRBV13 and TRBJ2-7; the match to TRBD1 covers 8 bases. The V gene end was trimmed by 5 bases and the J gene end by 5 bases; junction bases not matched to a gene: 8. The V gene's germline CDR1 is PRHDT and CDR2 FYEKMQ (reference sequence). This CDR3 is built from 14 residues. CDR3 residues: CASSRRQGKHEQYF. For the CDR3, the DNA is TGTGCCAGCAGCCGACGACAGGGGAAGCACGAGCAGTACTTC. The complete variable domain, with remaining parts taken from reference TRBV13 and TRBJ2-7, reads AAGVIQSPRHLIKEKRETATLKCYPIPRHDTVYWYQQGPGQDPQFLISFYEKMQSDKGSIPDRFSAQQFSDYHSELNMSSLELGDSALYFCASSRRQGKHEQYFGPGTRLTVT.

A few counts support this clonotype. The V gene is TRBV27, the J gene TRBJ2-1; TRBD2 matches at 7 bases. CDR3 size: 16 residues. Per germline, CDR1 MNHEY and CDR2 SMNVEV (reference sequence). Losses at the gene ends were 2 bases for V and 6 bases for J; bases not matched to a gene: 10. For the CDR3, the DNA is TGTGCCAGCAGTTTAGGGATTCCCCTAGCGGTCAATGAGCAGTTCTTC. Translation: CASSLGIPLAVNEQFF.

This clonotype has only one observation. The chain joins TRBV3-1 to TRBJ2-5; 12 nucleotides align to TRBD2. CDR3 length equals 19 residues. Trimming removed 1 base from V and 11 bases from J; junction bases left unmatched: 20. Looked up from germline, CDR1 is LGHDT and CDR2 is YNNKEL (reference sequence). The CDR3 DNA reads TGTGCCAGCAGCCAAGTGGCCCGGTCGACTAGCGGGGGATACAATGAGCAGTACTTC. Its translation is CASSQVARSTSGGYNEQYF.

This clonotype came up a few times. The rearrangement uses TRBV10-3 and TRBJ1-2; TRBD1 matches at 9 bases. V gave up 6 bases and J gave up 4 bases; unmatched junction bases: 6. The V gene's germline CDR1 is ENHRY and CDR2 SYGVKD. The CDR3 consists of 14 residues. The CDR3 DNA follows: TGTGCCATCAGCCCCGGGACAGGGAGCTATGGCTACACCTTC. Its translation: CAISPGTGSYGYTF.

The chain combines TRBV29-1 with TRBJ1-5; 7 nucleotides agree with TRBD1. This CDR3 is 13 amino acids long. Germline V gene lookup returns CDR1 SQVTM and CDR2 ANQGSEA. Germline trimming cut 4 bases from V and 1 base from J; bases unmatched to any gene: 1. CDR3 sequence reads: CSVATGSNQPQHF. The DNA of the CDR3 is TGCAGCGTTGCGACAGGGAGCAATCAGCCCCAGCATTTT.

This clonotype has just one count. The CDR3 carries no conserved terminal phenylalanine or tryptophan, so it likely arises from a read error. The chain employs TRBV10-3 and TRBJ2-4; D not certain. This CDR3 comprises 15 residues. V shed 2 bases and J shed 0 bases, with 8 bases lying between them. Germline V gene data show CDR1 as ENHRY and CDR2 as SYGVKD. The CDR3 region is CAISEGQGAKNIQYL. The DNA for the CDR3 is TGTGCCATCAGTGAGGGCCAAGGAGCCAAAAACATTCAGTACTTA.

This clonotype appeared a few times. The chain couples TRBV12-3 or TRBV12-4 to TRBJ2-1; TRBD2 aligns across 8 bases. The length of the CDR3 is 15 residues. Losses at the gene ends were 8 bases for V and 7 bases for J; bases not matched to a gene: 13. CDR3 region: CASDSGLVFSNEQFF. For the CDR3, the DNA is TGTGCCAGCGACTCGGGACTAGTATTTTCAAATGAGCAGTTCTTC.

This clonotype has a handful of counts. The CDR3: CASSEVDPEKLFF. The DNA for the CDR3 is TGTGCCAGCAGTGAAGTGGACCCTGAAAAACTGTTTTTT. The J gene is TRBJ1-4, the V gene TRBV25-1; D remains ambiguous. The CDR3 has 13 residues. V lost 2 bases to trimming and J lost 7 bases, with 8 bases between them. The V gene's germline CDR1 is MGHDK and CDR2 SYGVNS.

The chain joins TRBV15 to TRBJ2-3; D is undetermined. CDR1 LNHNV and CDR2 YYDKDF come from the germline V gene (reference sequence). The CDR3 is 14 amino acids. V was pared by 5 bases and J by 6 bases, with 15 bases between. The CDR3 DNA reads as TGTGCCACCAGCGACAAGACGAGATGGGATACGCAGTATTTT. Protein sequence: CATSDKTRWDTQYF.

The chain is built from TRBV10-3 and TRBJ1-5, with D unresolved. Germline V gene data show CDR1 as ENHRY and CDR2 as SYGVKD. Trimming shortened V by 0 bases and J by 5 bases, and 11 bases separated the two germline ends. This CDR3 spans 15 amino acids. CDR3 loop: CAISESGRRDQPQHF. The CDR3 region has the DNA TGTGCCATCAGTGAGTCGGGTCGGAGGGATCAGCCCCAGCATTTT.

The chain is built from TRBV5-6 and TRBJ2-6, with 11 nucleotides matching TRBD1. The CDR3 extends over 19 amino acids. Germline V gene data show CDR1 as SGHDT and CDR2 as YYEEEE. V gave up 2 bases and J gave up 2 bases; unmatched junction bases: 9. The CDR3 region has the DNA TGTGCCAGCAGCTTACCTGACCCGGGACAGGGGGCTGGGGCCAACGTCCTGACTTTC. This encodes CASSLPDPGQGAGANVLTF.

The V call is TRBV20-1, the J call TRBJ2-1; 11 nucleotides line up with TRBD2. Germline trimming cut 5 bases from V and 4 bases from J; bases unmatched to any gene: 4. The CDR3 has 14 amino acids. CDR1 DFQATT and CDR2 SNEGSKA come from the germline V gene (reference sequence). CDR3 sequence reads: CSAELAGVYNEQFF. The CDR3 nucleotides are TGCAGTGCTGAACTAGCGGGAGTGTACAATGAGCAGTTCTTC.

The rearrangement uses TRBV6-2 or TRBV6-3 and TRBJ2-3; 7 positions match TRBD2. CDR1 is MNHEY and CDR2 is SVGEGT in the germline V gene. The CDR3 has 16 amino acids. V dropped 6 bases and J dropped 2; count of bases not matched to a gene: 11. The CDR3 spells CASRRLPGRNTDTQYF. The CDR3 DNA sequence: TGTGCCAGCAGACGACTCCCCGGGAGGAACACAGATACGCAGTATTTT.

There are a few counts of this clonotype. This rearrangement joins TRBV7-8 to TRBJ1-5; D is ambiguous. Germline CDR1 is SGHVS and CDR2 is FQNEAQ. V was shortened by 0 bases and J by 6 bases, with 9 bases between the two germline ends. The CDR3 sequence is 14 residues long. CDR3 region: CASSLAAVVQPQHF. For the CDR3, the DNA is TGTGCCAGCAGCTTAGCGGCAGTTGTTCAGCCCCAGCATTTT.

The table lists this clonotype with a few counts. The chain couples TRBV20-1 to TRBJ1-5; maybe TRBD1 (6 bases). Germline CDR1 reads DFQATT; CDR2 reads SNEGSKA (reference sequence). V was cut by 6 bases and J by 0 bases, with 12 bases left in between. The CDR3 consists of 14 residues. This CDR3 is CSASGQISNQPQHF. In DNA, the CDR3 is TGCAGTGCAAGCGGACAGATTAGCAATCAGCCCCAGCATTTT.

The J gene is TRBJ2-2, the V gene TRBV7-2; a possible D gene is TRBD2 (6 bases). The CDR3 length is 14 residues. Germline CDR1 is SGHTA and CDR2 is FQGNSA. The V end was cut by 3 bases, the J end by 4 bases, with 9 bases between. The CDR3 DNA reads as TGTGCCAGCAGCTTTGGACTACCCACCGGGGAGCTGTTTTTT. Translation gives CASSFGLPTGELFF.

The table lists this clonotype with a few counts. The CDR3 loop reads CSARDAGQGGSYNSPLHF. Here the CDR3 DNA reads TGCAGTGCTAGAGATGCCGGACAGGGTGGCTCCTATAATTCACCCCTCCACTTT. The J gene is TRBJ1-6, the V gene TRBV20-1, with 8 bases aligning to TRBD1. From germline, CDR1 is DFQATT and CDR2 SNEGSKA (reference sequence). Trimming cost V 0 bases and J 0 bases; bases outside gene matches: 7. This CDR3 spans 18 amino acids.

Details on this clonotype: The junction and the germline gene differ at one end; a read error may be behind it. V gene TRBV12-3 or TRBV12-4 combines with J gene TRBJ2-3; 8 bases agree with TRBD1. The CDR3 length is 15 residues. The CDR3 spells CASSPVGTGTDAQYF. CDR3 in DNA: TGTGCCAGCAGCCCAGTCGGGACAGGAACAGATGCGCAGTATTTT.